This T cell receptor beta chain was captured in a study of Ad26.COV2.S vaccination and SARS-CoV-2 variants. Study context: Into the muscle, Ad26.COV2.S was dosed once or twice, 56 days apart. Whole-study findings and limits: Responses of T cells in total may have been underestimated by the TCR breadth and depth analyses.

CDR3 length: 14 residues. Trimming stripped 0 bases from V and 3 bases from J, with 10 bases between. Per the germline V gene, CDR1 is SGHKS and CDR2 is YYEKEE (reference sequence). This clone appeared a single time. Its specificity is unknown. Treatment here: about 20 received Ad26.COV2.S at low or high dose, single or two shots; 5 received placebo; per-sample allocation not given. Day 63 after the first vaccine or placebo injection was the time point for sampling. The donor was a Boston adult aged 18-55 years. Produced via immunoSEQ multiplex PCR; TCRdb's table is partial and in-frame only. The sample lists 360,000 or so clones; around nine tenths were seen once.

The J gene is TRBJ2-7, the V gene TRBV5-5, with no clear D. This sample comprised peripheral blood, obtained in a trial of Ad26.COV2.S vaccine versus placebo. This receptor was taken from a person between 18 and 59 years old who received the Ad26.COV2.S COVID-19 vaccine or a placebo. The CDR3, as DNA: TGTGCCAGCAGCTTGGATGCAGCTAACTACGAGCAGTACTTC. Translated: CASSLDAANYEQYF. The full variable domain, in which reference TRBV5-5 and TRBJ2-7 provide the parts outside the CDR3, is DAGVTQSPTHLIKTRGQQVTLRCSPISGHKSVSWYQQVLGQGPQFIFQYYEKEERGRGNFPDRFSARQFPNYSSELNVNALLLGDSALYLCASSLDAANYEQYFGPGTRLTVT.